This T cell receptor (beta chain) appears in the sequencing data of a study of CD8 T cells in Susac syndrome. Overall study findings and caveats: As the study acknowledged, the number of individuals who were part of its TCR sequencing and HLA analysis was relatively small.

It was treatment-naive patients with stable or active relapsing-remitting disease who made up the multiple sclerosis controls. TEMRA cells underwent FACS enrichment and CD8+ and CD4+ T cells underwent negative isolation. With regard to this clonotype: Its target is not known.

After extraction with the RNeasy kit, 0.5 to 1 ug of the RNA was reverse transcribed using random hexamers. An immunoSEQ multiplex PCR generated amplified TCR beta CDR3 products spanning 54 Vbeta and 13 Jbeta. TCRdb re-called the immunoSEQ multiplex PCR reads through MiXCR, storing one row per CDR3 protein. The table records approximately 300,000 distinct CDR3 sequences, almost 85% of them present only once. The sample was CD8+ T cells from PBMCs. This TCR was recovered from a human donor with multiple sclerosis.

The DNA of the CDR3 is TGTGCCAGCAGTTCTACTGGGGCTAGGGAGACCCAGTACTTC. Translation: CASSSTGARETQYF. The chain has TRBV12-3 or TRBV12-4 and TRBJ2-5; TRBD1 is a possible D gene (5 bases). Trimming took off 4 bases at V and 5 bases at J, with 14 bases between the two ends. The CDR3 has 14 amino acids.